Listed below are T cell receptor beta chains from one sample, sequenced in a study of OX40 agonist ivuxolimab in advanced cancers. Here immunoSEQ multiplex PCR was the method, and the copy in TCRdb shows in-frame clones only, minus some. The data show approximately 120,000 clones, 92% seen once. This specimen consisted of CD4+ or CD8+ T cells sorted from blood, obtained in a trial of the OX40 agonist ivuxolimab. All receptors come from an adult with an advanced solid tumor such as melanoma, head and neck, liver or kidney cancer. Each CDR3 is given with its conserved first and last residue. Each record gives: D gene, J gene, V gene, clone size, CDR3 length, CDR3 DNA, CDR3 protein. D genes are given only for firm matches. Clone size is given for some rows only: seen once, a few or many times, or a class if the clone is expanded.

. | TRBJ2-1 | TRBV19 | . | 20 | TGTGCCAGTAGTGTAACCGGGACAGGGCGGATAGCGGGAGTCTGGAATGAGCAGTTCTTC | CASSVTGTGRIAGVWNEQFF
. | TRBJ2-5 | TRBV5-1 | . | 15 | TGCGCCAGCAGCTTGGAGGAGGTGTTCCAAGAGACCCAGTACTTC | CASSLEEVFQETQYF
. | TRBJ2-7 | TRBV19 | . | 14 | TGTGCCAGTAGTATTCGGGGTGAGTCCTACGAGCAGTACTTC | CASSIRGESYEQYF
. | TRBJ1-1 | TRBV11-3 | . | 13 | TGTGCCAGCAGCGTCCATAGAAACACTGAAGCTTTCTTT | CASSVHRNTEAFF
. | TRBJ1-1 | TRBV28 | once | 12 | TGTGCCAGCAGTTTAGAACCCACTGAAGCTTTCTTT | CASSLEPTEAFF
. | TRBJ2-2 | TRBV7-3 | . | 13 | TGTGCCAGCAGCCCCGAACCGACCGGGGAGCTGTTTTTT | CASSPEPTGELFF
. | TRBJ2-7 | TRBV2 | . | 12 | TGTGCCAGCAGGCCCAGGGTCTACGAGCAGTACTTC | CASRPRVYEQYF
. | TRBJ1-2 | TRBV28 | . | 13 | TGTGCCAGCAGGTCGGGGGGGAACTATGGCTACACCTTC | CASRSGGNYGYTF
. | TRBJ2-5 | TRBV4-3 | . | 16 | TGCGCCAGCAGCCAAGTAATCACGGAAACCCAAGAGACCCAGTACTTC | CASSQVITETQETQYF
. | TRBJ2-6 | TRBV19 | . | 13 | TGTGCCGGAGGGAACCCTGGGGCCAACGTCCTGACTTTC | CAGGNPGANVLTF
. | TRBJ2-7 | TRBV6-6 | . | 14 | TGTGCCAGCAGTTACCGTGGGACGGGTTACGAGCAGTACTTC | CASSYRGTGYEQYF
. | TRBJ2-1 | TRBV11-3 | . | 15 | TGTGCCAGCAACCTGGGTAGGCTGACGGGGAATGAGCAGTTCTTC | CASNLGRLTGNEQFF
. | TRBJ1-1 | TRBV2 | once | 13 | TGTGCCAGCAGTACGGACGGGGACACTGAAGCTTTCTTT | CASSTDGDTEAFF
. | TRBJ1-1 | TRBV13 | once | 12 | TGTGCCAGCAGCACCCGAGGGGTAAAAGCTTTCTTT | CASSTRGVKAFF
TRBD1 | TRBJ2-7 | TRBV27 | . | 15 | TGTGCCAGCAGTACAAACAGGGGTTTCTCTTACGAGCAGTACTTC | CASSTNRGFSYEQYF
. | TRBJ1-6 | TRBV19 | . | 16 | TGTGCCAGTAGTATAAGAACGGAAACCCCTAATTCACCCCTCCACTTT | CASSIRTETPNSPLHF
. | TRBJ1-5 | TRBV5-4 | . | 13 | TGTGCCAGCAGCCCGGACAGCAATCAGCCCCAGCATTTT | CASSPDSNQPQHF
. | TRBJ2-3 | TRBV28 | . | 15 | TGTGCCAGCAGTTTAAGACTAATATCCACAGATACGCAGTATTTT | CASSLRLISTDTQYF
TRBD2 | TRBJ2-7 | TRBV7-2 | . | 14 | TGTGCCAGCAGCTCTCCGGGACTAGACTACGAGCAGTACTTC | CASSSPGLDYEQYF
. | TRBJ1-1 | TRBV10-1 | few | 13 | TGCGCCACCAGCGGGGCAAGGAACACTGAAGCTTTCTTT | CATSGARNTEAFF
TRBD1 | TRBJ1-4 | TRBV19 | . | 13 | TGTGCCACCGGACAGGGGTGGGGTGAAAAACTGTTTTTT | CATGQGWGEKLFF
TRBD1 | TRBJ1-4 | TRBV14 | . | 14 | TGTGCCAGCAGCCTTGACAGGGGGAATGAAAAACTGTTTTTT | CASSLDRGNEKLFF
TRBD2 | TRBJ2-5 | TRBV15 | few | 16 | TGTGCCACCAGCAGAGGCCAAGCGGGAGTACTAGAGACCCAGTACTTC | CATSRGQAGVLETQYF
TRBD2 | TRBJ2-1 | TRBV11-3 | . | 16 | TGTGCCAGCAGCATTAGCGGGAGCTTCACCTACAATGAGCAGTTCTTC | CASSISGSFTYNEQFF
TRBD2 | TRBJ2-3 | TRBV25-1 | once | 15 | TGTGCCAGCAGTGAGCGTAGCGGGAGGTCAGATACGCAGTATTTT | CASSERSGRSDTQYF
. | TRBJ2-5 | TRBV7-7 | . | 13 | TGTGCTAGCAGCTTAAATTCCCCGGAGACCCAGTACTTC | CASSLNSPETQYF
TRBD1 | TRBJ2-2 | TRBV7-8 | . | 17 | TGTGCCAGCAGCTTGCTCCTGGGACAGGGGGAGACCGGGGAGCTGTTTTTT | CASSLLLGQGETGELFF
TRBD2 | TRBJ2-5 | TRBV5-1 | . | 16 | TGCGCCAGCAGCTCGGGCCCGGGACTAGCGGAAGAGACCCAGTACTTC | CASSSGPGLAEETQYF
TRBD2 | TRBJ2-3 | TRBV29-1 | . | 14 | TGCAGCGTTCGAAGCGGGACTAGCACAGATACGCAGTATTTT | CSVRSGTSTDTQYF
TRBD1 | TRBJ1-1 | TRBV30 | once | 13 | TGTGCCTGCCCCGGGACAGGGGCCACTGAAGCTTTCTTT | CACPGTGATEAFF
TRBD1 | TRBJ1-2 | TRBV19 | . | 18 | TGTGCCAGTAGTTCTTTTCCGGGACAGGGAGCTCTTTACTATGGCTACACCTTC | CASSSFPGQGALYYGYTF
. | TRBJ1-2 | TRBV30 | . | 15 | TGTGCCTGGAGTGTACGGCGGTCCCCTAACTATGGCTACACCTTC | CAWSVRRSPNYGYTF
TRBD1 | TRBJ2-3 | TRBV5-1 | . | 16 | TGCGCCAGCAGCTCCCTCGGGACAGGCGTCACAGATACGCAGTATTTT | CASSSLGTGVTDTQYF
TRBD1 | TRBJ1-1 | TRBV19 | . | 13 | TGTGCCACTGACAGGGGTGGGAACACTGAAGCTTTCTTT | CATDRGGNTEAFF
. | TRBJ1-5 | TRBV6-6 | . | 16 | TGTGCCAGCAGTTTTCTCGGGGGGGAGGGCAATCAGCCCCAGCATTTT | CASSFLGGEGNQPQHF
. | TRBJ1-1 | TRBV5-6 | . | 13 | TGTGCCAGCAGTTGGGGACGGAACACTGAAGCTTTCTTT | CASSWGRNTEAFF
TRBD1 | TRBJ1-3 | TRBV2 | . | 13 | TGTGCCACCACAGGGGTCCCTGGAAACACCATATATTTT | CATTGVPGNTIYF
. | TRBJ2-1 | TRBV6-5 | . | 16 | TGTGCCAGCAGTTACCGCCGACCGTCCCTCCCAAATGAGCAGTTCTTC | CASSYRRPSLPNEQFF
TRBD2 | TRBJ2-7 | TRBV7-9 | few | 15 | TGTGCCAGCAGCCGGACTAGCGGGAGGGCCTACGAGCAGTACTTC | CASSRTSGRAYEQYF
. | TRBJ1-5 | TRBV19 | . | 12 | TGTGCCAGCTCCGGGTTGGGTCAGCCCCAGCATTTT | CASSGLGQPQHF
TRBD2 | TRBJ2-1 | TRBV19 | . | 13 | TGTGCCAGTAGGCGGGAGCCGTACAATGAGCAGTTCTTC | CASRREPYNEQFF
TRBD1 | TRBJ1-1 | TRBV5-4 | . | 14 | TGTGCCAGCAGCCAACAGGGGGAGAACACTGAAGCTTTCTTT | CASSQQGENTEAFF
TRBD2 | TRBJ2-3 | TRBV10-3 | . | 14 | TGTGCAGGACTAGCGGGACCAGGGGCAGATACGCAGTATTTT | CAGLAGPGADTQYF
TRBD1 | TRBJ1-2 | TRBV28 | . | 15 | TGTGCCAGCAGTAGCCCGGGACAGGGAAACTATGGCTACACCTTC | CASSSPGQGNYGYTF
. | TRBJ2-2 | TRBV18 | . | 14 | TGTGCCAGCTCAGACTACACGAATCCCGGGGAGCTGTTTTTT | CASSDYTNPGELFF
. | TRBJ2-4 | TRBV4-1 | . | 14 | TGCGCCAGCAGCCAAGCCAGGGGGGAAAACATTCAGTACTTC | CASSQARGENIQYF
. | TRBJ2-1 | TRBV9 | . | 16 | TGTGCCAGCAGCGTTGAGGGGGGACCTAACTACAATGAGCAGTTCTTC | CASSVEGGPNYNEQFF
. | TRBJ2-1 | TRBV11-3 | . | 17 | TGTGCCAGCAGCTTATTTGGCGGAACTTCCTCCTACAATGAGCAGTTCTTC | CASSLFGGTSSYNEQFF
TRBD1 | TRBJ2-3 | TRBV5-8 | . | 13 | TGTGCCAGCAGCTTTGGGACAGAAGATACGCAGTATTTT | CASSFGTEDTQYF
. | TRBJ2-3 | TRBV7-2 | . | 12 | TGTGCCAGCAGCCCTCTTGGATATACGCAGTATTTT | CASSPLGYTQYF
TRBD1 | TRBJ2-7 | TRBV11-2 | . | 13 | TGTGCCAGCAGCTTAGGTAGACAGGGCCAGCAGTACTTC | CASSLGRQGQQYF
. | TRBJ1-1 | TRBV29-1 | . | 11 | TGCAGCGTGCCGGGGTTCACTGAAGCTTTCTTT | CSVPGFTEAFF